The rows below give T cell receptor beta chains drawn from one sample of a study of blood T cell repertoires in COVID-19. The repertoire was sequenced with immunoSEQ multiplex PCR; TCRdb's copy has only in-frame clones and lacks some. The sample records about 58,000 clones, around four fifths being singletons. Sequencing input: peripheral blood. These TCRs come from a human donor in a cohort sampled during active COVID-19. Both conserved end residues are part of each CDR3. Fields, in order: clone size, V gene, J gene, D gene, CDR3 protein, CDR3 DNA. D genes are given only for firm matches. Some rows have no size entry. The others give once, few or many, or a class for an expanded clone.

-	TRBV6-6	TRBJ1-1	-	CASSYTDREAFF	TGTGCCAGCAGTTATACTGACAGGGAAGCTTTCTTT
-	TRBV12-3/TRBV12-4	TRBJ1-2	-	CASRREPYGYTF	TGTGCCAGCAGACGGGAACCCTATGGCTACACCTTC
-	TRBV19	TRBJ2-1	-	CASSIVANNEQFF	TGTGCCAGTAGTATAGTAGCAAACAATGAGCAGTTCTTC
-	TRBV9	TRBJ1-2	-	CASSAEWGQRGYTF	TGTGCCAGCAGCGCCGAGTGGGGCCAGAGGGGCTACACCTTC
few	TRBV28	TRBJ2-1	TRBD1	CASSRPGQGLFF	TGTGCCAGCAGTCGCCCGGGACAGGGGCTGTTCTTC
once	TRBV10-2	TRBJ1-2	TRBD1	CASTLTGGAGGYTF	TGCGCCAGCACCCTAACAGGGGGCGCGGGGGGCTACACCTTC
-	TRBV4-3	TRBJ2-2	TRBD2	CASSQDVNGGAAGELFF	TGCGCCAGCAGCCAAGATGTGAACGGGGGGGCCGCCGGGGAGCTGTTTTTT
-	TRBV4-1	TRBJ2-3	TRBD2	CASSLMGLAGGPTDTQYF	TGCGCCAGCAGCCTCATGGGGCTAGCGGGAGGGCCAACAGATACGCAGTATTTT
-	TRBV6-5	TRBJ1-2	TRBD1	CASSSRTGGYTF	TGTGCCAGCAGCTCACGGACAGGCGGCTACACCTTC
-	TRBV9	TRBJ1-1	-	CASSPLWVSGKNTEAFF	TGTGCCAGCAGCCCACTCTGGGTATCAGGAAAGAACACTGAAGCTTTCTTT
-	TRBV30	TRBJ2-7	TRBD1	CACQRDSSYEQYF	TGTGCCTGTCAAAGGGACAGTTCCTACGAGCAGTACTTC
-	TRBV10-3	TRBJ2-7	-	CAISESIGSGLRGSSYEQYF	TGTGCCATCAGTGAGTCGATAGGAAGCGGACTTCGCGGGTCCTCCTACGAGCAGTACTTC
-	TRBV12-3/TRBV12-4	TRBJ1-2	TRBD1	CASSRTGLYGYTF	TGTGCCAGCAGTAGGACAGGCCTCTATGGCTACACCTTC
-	TRBV4-1	TRBJ2-7	TRBD1	CASSPPQGGPLHEQYF	TGCGCCAGCAGCCCACCCCAAGGGGGCCCGTTGCACGAGCAGTACTTC
-	TRBV27	TRBJ2-7	TRBD2	CASSLQRDGYEQYF	TGTGCCAGCAGTTTACAGCGGGATGGGTACGAGCAGTACTTC
-	TRBV2	TRBJ2-2	TRBD1	CASTGTGGTGELFF	TGTGCCAGCACCGGGACAGGGGGCACCGGGGAGCTGTTTTTT
-	TRBV5-5	TRBJ1-1	-	CASSLGFGGDTEAFF	TGTGCCAGCAGCTTGGGATTCGGGGGAGACACTGAAGCTTTCTTT
-	TRBV4-1	TRBJ2-5	TRBD1	CASSPQGAEGTQYF	TGCGCCAGCAGCCCACAGGGGGCCGAGGGGACCCAGTACTTC
-	TRBV7-9	TRBJ2-2	TRBD1	CVPRDSRLDGELFF	TGTGTACCCAGGGACAGTAGATTGGACGGGGAGCTGTTTTTT
-	TRBV6-2/TRBV6-3	TRBJ2-5	TRBD2	CASSRAGGRQETQYF	TGTGCCAGCAGTCGAGCGGGGGGGCGTCAAGAGACCCAGTACTTC
-	TRBV7-8	TRBJ1-5	-	CASSESGARGPAQHF	TGTGCCAGCAGCGAATCAGGGGCGCGAGGTCCAGCCCAGCATTTT
-	TRBV5-6	TRBJ2-3	-	CASSFSPDTQYF	TGTGCCAGCAGCTTCTCCCCAGATACGCAGTATTTT
-	TRBV5-5	TRBJ1-3	-	CASSLEISGNTIYF	TGTGCCAGCAGCTTGGAAATATCTGGAAACACCATATATTTT
-	TRBV4-3	TRBJ2-1	-	CASSHRGDGDNEQFF	TGCGCCAGCAGCCATCGCGGGGACGGGGACAATGAGCAGTTCTTC
-	TRBV30	TRBJ2-7	-	CAGGLDGGTYEQYF	TGTGCCGGAGGGCTTGACGGGGGTACCTACGAGCAGTACTTC
-	TRBV28	TRBJ2-2	TRBD2	CASTLADGGGTGELFF	TGTGCCAGCACTTTGGCCGACGGCGGGGGCACCGGGGAGCTGTTTTTT
-	TRBV2	TRBJ2-3	-	CASSETHTDTQYF	TGTGCCAGCAGTGAAACACACACAGATACGCAGTATTTT
-	TRBV18	TRBJ1-1	-	CASSYRENTEAFF	TGTGCCAGCTCATACAGGGAGAACACTGAAGCTTTCTTT
-	TRBV3-1/TRBV3-2	TRBJ2-6	TRBD1	CASSPTGGGSGANVLTF	TGTGCCAGCAGCCCGACAGGGGGAGGCTCTGGGGCCAACGTCCTGACTTTC
-	TRBV19	TRBJ1-5	TRBD1	CASSRGTGGNQPQHF	TGTGCCAGTAGTAGAGGGACAGGGGGCAATCAGCCCCAGCATTTT
-	TRBV2	TRBJ1-1	-	CASSHQENTEAFF	TGTGCCAGCAGTCACCAGGAGAACACTGAAGCTTTCTTT
-	TRBV2	TRBJ2-5	TRBD2	CASSEKASGAYQETQYF	TGTGCCAGCAGTGAAAAGGCTAGCGGGGCTTACCAAGAGACCCAGTACTTC
-	TRBV19	TRBJ1-2	-	CASTNRKQYGYTF	TGTGCCAGTACTAATAGGAAACAGTATGGCTACACCTTC
-	TRBV2	TRBJ1-1	-	CASTPESNTEAFF	TGTGCCAGCACCCCGGAGTCGAACACTGAAGCTTTCTTT
-	TRBV2	TRBJ1-1	-	CASKGGGLHTEAFF	TGTGCCAGCAAGGGCGGGGGTTTGCACACTGAAGCTTTCTTT
-	TRBV5-1	TRBJ2-3	-	CASSLQQPGTDTQYF	TGCGCCAGCAGCTTGCAACAACCTGGCACAGATACGCAGTATTTT
-	TRBV11-2	TRBJ1-1	TRBD1	CASSLSPGTGTEAFF	TGTGCCAGCAGTCTGTCTCCCGGGACAGGGACTGAAGCTTTCTTT